The 9 T cell receptor beta chains in this list originate from one sample, sequenced in a study of blood T cell repertoires in COVID-19. Generated by immunoSEQ multiplex PCR, the TCRdb table keeps only in-frame clones and is missing some. Of 75,000 to 90,000 clones listed, around 91% are singletons. The sequenced sample consisted of peripheral blood. These receptors all come from a woman in her fifties or sixties in a cohort sampled during active COVID-19.

The genes are TRBV6-5 and TRBJ1-1; maybe TRBD1 (6 bases). Trimming shortened V by 5 bases and J by 1 base, and 14 bases separated the two germline ends. This CDR3 contains 15 residues. The germline CDR1 and CDR2 sequences are MNHEY and SVGAGI. The CDR3 spells CASSTSGTRNTEAFF. The CDR3 bases are TGTGCCAGCAGTACTTCCGGGACAAGGAACACTGAAGCTTTCTTT.

The chain couples TRBV7-8 to TRBJ2-7; TRBD1 matches 10 bases. Trimming cost V 5 bases and J 3 bases; bases outside gene matches: 10. The CDR3 spans 16 residues. Germline CDR1 and CDR2: SGHVS and FQNEAQ. DNA of the CDR3: TGTGCCAGCAGCCCGGGACAGGGGTCGACCTACTACGAGCAGTACTTC. Translating gives CASSPGQGSTYYEQYF.

The J gene is TRBJ2-7, the V gene TRBV19; TRBD1 might be the D (5 bases). CDR1 LNHDA and CDR2 SQIVND come from the germline V gene (reference sequence). The ends were cut back, 2 bases at V and 7 bases at J, with 15 bases in the middle. The CDR3 sequence is 14 residues long. CDR3 coding DNA: TGTGCCAGTAGTATAATCGGGCAGGGTAGTGAGCAGTACTTC. The encoded protein is CASSIIGQGSEQYF. The whole variable domain, remainder taken from reference TRBV19 and TRBJ2-7, is DGGITQSPKYLFRKEGQNVTLSCEQNLNHDAMYWYRQDPGQGLRLIYYSQIVNDFQKGDIAEGYSVSREKKESFPLTVTSAQKNPTAFYLCASSIIGQGSEQYFGPGTRLTVT.

The V gene is TRBV13, the J gene TRBJ1-1; possibly TRBD1 for D (5 bases). Per germline, CDR1 PRHDT and CDR2 FYEKMQ (reference sequence). The length of the CDR3 is 14 residues. The V gene lost 5 bases and the J gene lost 4 bases, with 14 bases spanning the gap. The CDR3 protein is CASSTRGGSTEAFF. In nucleotides, the CDR3 is TGTGCCAGCAGCACCCGTGGGGGGAGCACTGAAGCTTTCTTT.

This chain connects TRBV30 to TRBJ1-2; no clear D gene. The CDR3 runs to 13 residues. Trimming removed 4 bases from V and 8 bases from J, with 17 bases in between. Per germline, CDR1 GTSNPN and CDR2 SVGIG (reference sequence). CDR3 residues: CAWTFSTNEGYTF. In DNA form, the CDR3 reads TGTGCCTGGACTTTTTCGACTAACGAGGGCTACACCTTC.

The CDR3, as DNA: TGCGCCAGCAGCTCCACTAGCGGGGGGGCTCACGAGCAGTACTTC. Translation gives CASSSTSGGAHEQYF. The V and J genes are TRBV5-1 and TRBJ2-7, with TRBD2 matching over 13 bases. The CDR3 extends over 15 amino acids. Trimming at V came to 3 bases and at J to 5 bases, leaving 5 bases not matched to a gene. Germline V gene data show CDR1 as SGHRS and CDR2 as YFSETQ.

The gene calls are TRBV24-1 and TRBJ1-5; D is possibly TRBD1 (6 bases). The CDR3 is 18 amino acids. V was shortened by 8 bases and J by 0 bases, with 22 bases between the two germline ends. Germline lookup yields CDR1 KGHDR and CDR2 SFDVKD. CDR3 sequence reads: CATMGAVRPWISNQPQHF. The CDR3 region has the DNA TGTGCCACCATGGGGGCGGTCAGGCCATGGATTAGCAATCAGCCCCAGCATTTT.

This sequence joins TRBV10-2 and TRBJ2-1; 11 bases align to TRBD2. Germline CDR1 reads WSHSY; CDR2 reads SAAADI. This CDR3 region has 15 residues. J was trimmed by 4 bases and V by 7 bases; bases with no gene match: 6. The CDR3 protein is CASTPLAGGYNEQFF. The CDR3 bases are TGCGCCAGCACCCCTCTAGCGGGAGGTTACAATGAGCAGTTCTTC.

Turning to this clone: A read error may account for a junction end that differs from germline. The rearrangement uses TRBV14 and TRBJ2-1, with TRBD2 matching over 7 bases. CDR1 and CDR2 (germline): SGHDN, FVKESK. The CDR3 sequence is 13 residues long. CDR3 loop: CASSLFRSGIGVF. CDR3 DNA sequence: TGTGCCAGCAGCCTCTTCCGAAGCGGGATCGGGGTCTTC.